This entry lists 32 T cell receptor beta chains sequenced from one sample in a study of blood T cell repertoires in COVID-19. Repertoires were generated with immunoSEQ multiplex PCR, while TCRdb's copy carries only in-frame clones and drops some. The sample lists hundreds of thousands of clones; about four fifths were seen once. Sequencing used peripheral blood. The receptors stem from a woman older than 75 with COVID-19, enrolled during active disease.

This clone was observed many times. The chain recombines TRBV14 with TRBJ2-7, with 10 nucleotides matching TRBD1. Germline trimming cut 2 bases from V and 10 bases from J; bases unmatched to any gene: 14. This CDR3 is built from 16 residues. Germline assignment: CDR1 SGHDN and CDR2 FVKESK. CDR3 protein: CASSQQDPRQGARQYF. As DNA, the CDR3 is TGTGCCAGCAGCCAACAAGACCCCCGACAGGGGGCAAGACAGTACTTC.

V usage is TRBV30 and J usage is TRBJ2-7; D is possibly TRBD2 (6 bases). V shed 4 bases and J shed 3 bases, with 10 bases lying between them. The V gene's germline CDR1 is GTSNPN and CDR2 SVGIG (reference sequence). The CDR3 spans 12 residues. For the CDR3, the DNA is TGTGCCTGGAATCCGGGAGTCTACGAGCAGTACTTC. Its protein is CAWNPGVYEQYF.

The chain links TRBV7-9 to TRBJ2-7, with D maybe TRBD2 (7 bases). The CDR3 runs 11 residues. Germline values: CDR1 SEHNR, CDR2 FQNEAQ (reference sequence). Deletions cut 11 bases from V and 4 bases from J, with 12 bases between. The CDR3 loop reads CASKGGYEQYF. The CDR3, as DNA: TGTGCCTCCAAGGGGGGGTACGAGCAGTACTTC.

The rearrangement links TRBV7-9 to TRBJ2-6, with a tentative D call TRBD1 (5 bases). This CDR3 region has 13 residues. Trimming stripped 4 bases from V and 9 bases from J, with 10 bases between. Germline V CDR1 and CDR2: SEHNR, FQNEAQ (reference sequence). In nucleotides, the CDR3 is TGTGCCAGCAGCTCTCCAAGGGGCAACGTCCTGACTTTC. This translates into CASSSPRGNVLTF.

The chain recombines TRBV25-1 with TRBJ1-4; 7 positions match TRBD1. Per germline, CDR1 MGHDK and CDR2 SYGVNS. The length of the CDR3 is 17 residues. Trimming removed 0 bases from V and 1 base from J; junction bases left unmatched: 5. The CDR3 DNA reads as TGTGCCAGCAGTGAATATAGGGGGCGCGGAACTAATGAAAAACTGTTTTTT. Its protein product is CASSEYRGRGTNEKLFF.

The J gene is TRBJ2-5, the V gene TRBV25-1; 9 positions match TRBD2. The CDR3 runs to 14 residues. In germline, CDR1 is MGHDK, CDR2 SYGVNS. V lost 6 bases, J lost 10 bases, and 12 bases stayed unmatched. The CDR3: CASSRPAGGFGQYF. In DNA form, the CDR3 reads TGTGCCAGCAGCCGCCCCGCGGGGGGGTTTGGCCAGTACTTC.

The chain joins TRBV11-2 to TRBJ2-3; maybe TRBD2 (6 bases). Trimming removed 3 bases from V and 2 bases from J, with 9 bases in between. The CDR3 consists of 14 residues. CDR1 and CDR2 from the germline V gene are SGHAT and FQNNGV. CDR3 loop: CASSFGGTTDTQYF. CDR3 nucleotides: TGTGCCAGCAGCTTCGGGGGAACCACAGATACGCAGTATTTT.

Written as DNA, the CDR3 is TGTGCCAGTAGTATAGAGTACGGCACAGGGGGAAACACTGAAGCTTTCTTT. This sequence encodes CASSIEYGTGGNTEAFF. This chain links TRBV19 with TRBJ1-1; TRBD1 matches at 8 bases. Losses at the gene ends were 0 bases for V and 2 bases for J; bases not matched to a gene: 8. The CDR3 spans 17 residues. Germline V gene data show CDR1 as LNHDA and CDR2 as SQIVND (reference sequence).

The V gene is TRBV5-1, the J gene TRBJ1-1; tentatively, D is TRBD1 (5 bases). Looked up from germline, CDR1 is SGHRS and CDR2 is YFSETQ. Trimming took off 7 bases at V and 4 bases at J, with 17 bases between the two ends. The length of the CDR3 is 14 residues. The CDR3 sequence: CASSTKQESTEAFF. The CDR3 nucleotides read TGCGCCAGCTCCACTAAACAGGAGAGCACTGAAGCTTTCTTT.

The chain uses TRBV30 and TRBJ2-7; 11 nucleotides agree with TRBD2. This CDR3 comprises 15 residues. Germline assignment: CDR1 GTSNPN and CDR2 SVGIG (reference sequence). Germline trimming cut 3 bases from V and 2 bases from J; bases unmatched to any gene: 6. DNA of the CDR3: TGTGCCTGGAGCGCCCCACTAGCGGGGGCCTACGAGCAGTACTTC. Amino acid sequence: CAWSAPLAGAYEQYF.

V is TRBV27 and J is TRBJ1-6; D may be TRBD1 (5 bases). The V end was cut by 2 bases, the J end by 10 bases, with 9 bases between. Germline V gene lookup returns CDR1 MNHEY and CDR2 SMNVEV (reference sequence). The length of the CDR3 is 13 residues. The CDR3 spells CASSLERGSPLHF. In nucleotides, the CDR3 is TGTGCCAGCAGTTTAGAACGGGGGTCACCCCTCCACTTT.

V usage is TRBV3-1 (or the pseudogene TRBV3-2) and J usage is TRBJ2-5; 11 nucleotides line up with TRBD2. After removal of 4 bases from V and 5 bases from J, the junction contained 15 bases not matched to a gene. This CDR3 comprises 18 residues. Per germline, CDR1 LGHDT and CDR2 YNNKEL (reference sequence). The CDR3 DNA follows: TGTGCCAGCAGCCTCAAGAGGAATAGCGGGAGGGCCAGGGAGACCCAGTACTTC. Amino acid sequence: CASSLKRNSGRARETQYF.

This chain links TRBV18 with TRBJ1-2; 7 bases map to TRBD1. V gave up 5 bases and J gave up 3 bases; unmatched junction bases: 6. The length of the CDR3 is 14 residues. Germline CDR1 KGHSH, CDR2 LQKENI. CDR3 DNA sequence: TGTGCCAGCTCAGGTGAAACAGGGGACTATGGCTACACCTTC. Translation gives CASSGETGDYGYTF.

As DNA, the CDR3 is TGTGCCAGCTCACCAGCGACAGGGGGTACGGGGGCCAACGTCCTGACTTTC. This gives the protein CASSPATGGTGANVLTF. The rearrangement uses TRBV18 and TRBJ2-6; 9 nucleotides line up with TRBD1. Germline CDR1 is KGHSH and CDR2 is LQKENI. This CDR3 contains 17 residues. The V segment lost 2 bases and the J segment 4 bases; nucleotides outside the gene matches: 6.

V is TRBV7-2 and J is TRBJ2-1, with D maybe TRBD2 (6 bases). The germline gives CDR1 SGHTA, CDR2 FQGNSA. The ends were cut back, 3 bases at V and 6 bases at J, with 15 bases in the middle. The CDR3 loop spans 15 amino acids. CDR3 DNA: TGTGCCAGCAGCTTCCAGAAAGGAGGGAGCAATGAGCAGTTCTTC. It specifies CASSFQKGGSNEQFF.

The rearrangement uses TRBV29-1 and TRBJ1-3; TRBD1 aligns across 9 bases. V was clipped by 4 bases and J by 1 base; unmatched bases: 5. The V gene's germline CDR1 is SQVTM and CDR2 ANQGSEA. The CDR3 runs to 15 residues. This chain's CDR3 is CSVGEDRGSGNTIYF. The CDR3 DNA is TGCAGCGTTGGGGAGGACAGGGGATCTGGAAACACCATATATTTT.

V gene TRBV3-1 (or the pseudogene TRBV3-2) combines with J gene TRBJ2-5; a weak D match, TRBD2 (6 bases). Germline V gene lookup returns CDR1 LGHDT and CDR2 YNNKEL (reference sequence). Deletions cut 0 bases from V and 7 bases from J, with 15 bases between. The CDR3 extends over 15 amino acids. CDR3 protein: CASSQDYGLSGTQYF. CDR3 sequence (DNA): TGTGCCAGCAGCCAAGATTACGGACTATCGGGGACCCAGTACTTC.

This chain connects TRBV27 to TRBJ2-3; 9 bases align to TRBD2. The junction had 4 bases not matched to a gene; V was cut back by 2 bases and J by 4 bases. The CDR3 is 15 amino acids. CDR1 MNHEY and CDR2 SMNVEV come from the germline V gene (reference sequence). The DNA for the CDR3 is TGTGCCAGCAGTTTAAGACTAGCGGCCTCAGATACGCAGTATTTT. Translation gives CASSLRLAASDTQYF.

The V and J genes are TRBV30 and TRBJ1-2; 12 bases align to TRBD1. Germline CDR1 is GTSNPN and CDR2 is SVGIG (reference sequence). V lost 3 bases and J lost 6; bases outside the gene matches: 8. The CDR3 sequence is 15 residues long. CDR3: CAWRYPGTGGHGYTF. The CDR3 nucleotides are TGTGCCTGGAGGTACCCCGGGACAGGGGGCCATGGCTACACCTTC.

The CDR3 reads CASSEGGAGAGELFF. CDR3 sequence (DNA): TGTGCCAGCAGTGAAGGAGGGGCAGGGGCCGGGGAGCTGTTTTTT. The chain is built from TRBV6-1 and TRBJ2-2, with a weak D call TRBD1 (6 bases). This CDR3 is 15 amino acids long. Trimming took off 1 base at V and 6 bases at J, with 12 bases between the two ends. The germline V gene encodes CDR1 MNHNS and CDR2 SASEGT.

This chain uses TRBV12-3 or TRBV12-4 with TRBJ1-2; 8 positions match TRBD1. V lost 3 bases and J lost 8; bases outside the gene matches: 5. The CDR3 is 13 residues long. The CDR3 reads CASSFVRGHGYTF. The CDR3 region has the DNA TGTGCCAGCAGTTTCGTCAGGGGGCACGGCTACACCTTC.

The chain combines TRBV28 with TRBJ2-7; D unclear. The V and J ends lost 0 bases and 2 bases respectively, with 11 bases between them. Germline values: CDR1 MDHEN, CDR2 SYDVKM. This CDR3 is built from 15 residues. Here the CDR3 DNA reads TGTGCCAGCAGTTTATGGACAAGTATGGCCTACGAGCAGTACTTC. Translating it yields CASSLWTSMAYEQYF.

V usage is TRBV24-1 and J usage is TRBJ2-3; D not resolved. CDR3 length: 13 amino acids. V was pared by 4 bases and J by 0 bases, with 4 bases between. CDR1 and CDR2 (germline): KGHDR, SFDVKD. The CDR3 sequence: CATSEASTDTQYF. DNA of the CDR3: TGTGCCACCAGTGAAGCTAGCACAGATACGCAGTATTTT.

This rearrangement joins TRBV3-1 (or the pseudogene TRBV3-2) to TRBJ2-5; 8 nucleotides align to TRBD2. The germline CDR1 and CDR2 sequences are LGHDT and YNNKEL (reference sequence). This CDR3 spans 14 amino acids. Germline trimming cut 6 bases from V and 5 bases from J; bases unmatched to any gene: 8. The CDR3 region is CASRRSGGRETQYF. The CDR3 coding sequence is TGTGCCAGCAGACGGAGCGGGGGTCGGGAGACCCAGTACTTC.

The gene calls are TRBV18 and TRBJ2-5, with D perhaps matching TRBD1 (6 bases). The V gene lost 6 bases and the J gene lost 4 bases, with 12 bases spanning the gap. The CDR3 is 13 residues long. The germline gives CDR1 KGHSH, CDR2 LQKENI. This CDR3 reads CASSRRGIETQYF. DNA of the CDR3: TGTGCCAGCTCCCGCAGGGGCATAGAGACCCAGTACTTC.

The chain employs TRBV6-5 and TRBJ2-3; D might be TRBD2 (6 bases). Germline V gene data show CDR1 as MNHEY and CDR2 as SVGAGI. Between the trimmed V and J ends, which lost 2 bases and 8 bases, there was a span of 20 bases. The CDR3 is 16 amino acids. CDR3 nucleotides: TGTGCCAGCAGTTACGTGTTGGGAGGAAGACGGGGTACGCAGTATTTT. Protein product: CASSYVLGGRRGTQYF.

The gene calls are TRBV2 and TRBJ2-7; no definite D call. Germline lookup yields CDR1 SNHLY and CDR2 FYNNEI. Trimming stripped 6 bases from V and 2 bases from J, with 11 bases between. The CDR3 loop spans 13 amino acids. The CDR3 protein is CASRVDGAYEQYF. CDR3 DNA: TGTGCCAGCAGGGTCGACGGAGCCTACGAGCAGTACTTC. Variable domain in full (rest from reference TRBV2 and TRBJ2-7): EPEVTQTPSHQVTQMGQEVILRCVPISNHLYFYWYRQILGQKVEFLVSFYNNEISEKSEIFDDQFSVERPDGSNFTLKIRSTKLEDSAMYFCASRVDGAYEQYFGPGTRLTVT.

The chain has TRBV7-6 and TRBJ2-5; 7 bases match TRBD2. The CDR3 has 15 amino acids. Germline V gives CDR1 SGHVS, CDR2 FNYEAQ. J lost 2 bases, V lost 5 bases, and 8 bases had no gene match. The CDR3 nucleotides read TGTGCCAGCAGCCCCACAGGACTAGGGCAAGAGACCCAGTACTTC. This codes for CASSPTGLGQETQYF.

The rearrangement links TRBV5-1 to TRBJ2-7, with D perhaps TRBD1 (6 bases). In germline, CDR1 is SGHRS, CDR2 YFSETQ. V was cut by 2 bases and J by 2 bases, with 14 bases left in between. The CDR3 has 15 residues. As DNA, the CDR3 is TGCGCCAGCAGCTTCCAACAGGGATCTACCTACGAGCAGTACTTC. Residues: CASSFQQGSTYEQYF.

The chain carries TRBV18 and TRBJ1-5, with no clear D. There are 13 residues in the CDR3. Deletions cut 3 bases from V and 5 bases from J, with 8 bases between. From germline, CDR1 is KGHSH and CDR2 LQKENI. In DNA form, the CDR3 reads TGTGCCAGCTCACCGAGGATTGATCAGCCCCAGCATTTT. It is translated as CASSPRIDQPQHF. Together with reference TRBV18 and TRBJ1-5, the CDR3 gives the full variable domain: NAGVMQNPRHLVRRRGQEARLRCSPMKGHSHVYWYRQLPEEGLKFMVYLQKENIIDESGMPKERFSAEFPKEGPSILRIQQVVRGDSAAYFCASSPRIDQPQHFGDGTRLSIL.

The CDR3 reads CASSERRSGPGELFF. CDR3 nucleotide sequence: TGTGCCAGCAGTGAAAGGAGGTCCGGTCCCGGGGAGCTGTTTTTT. The V call is TRBV6-1, the J call TRBJ2-2; D is possibly TRBD2 (5 bases). V was clipped by 2 bases and J by 6 bases, with 13 bases between them. In germline, CDR1 is MNHNS, CDR2 SASEGT. The CDR3 sequence is 15 residues long.

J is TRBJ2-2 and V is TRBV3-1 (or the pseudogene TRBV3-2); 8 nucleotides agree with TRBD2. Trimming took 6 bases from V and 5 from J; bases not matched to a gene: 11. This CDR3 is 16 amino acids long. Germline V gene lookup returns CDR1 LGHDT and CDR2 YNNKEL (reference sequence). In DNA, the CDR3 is TGTGCCAGCAGACAATACGCGGGGGGCGGTACCGGGGAGCTGTTTTTT. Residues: CASRQYAGGGTGELFF.